The entry that follows covers one T cell receptor beta chain sequence. This clone came up once. The antigen it binds to is not known. No quality values exist for individual bases; no much larger clone is one base distant. Collaborating institutions collected whole blood in K2EDTA tubes following their own protocols. Collaborator samples were shipped for TCRbeta analysis as frozen whole blood, isolated PBMCs, or DNA extracted from either sample type. This record comes from a study of blood T cell repertoires in COVID-19 (dated by TCRdb to the early 2020s). Regarding the complete study: Collaborator samples came from the United States, Italy and Spain and covered acute and convalescent phases of COVID-19. Samples came from the ongoing ImmuneRACE study (first 160 participants) plus 1,254 subjects from 6 global collaborators. The material from the prospective study consisted of cDNA or gDNA derived from T cells, B-cell-depleted T cells, or PBMCs. A de-identified subject ID, COVID-19 status, age in years and sex were almost always included in the sample metadata. Where HLA class I and class II types were available, the types were taken from metadata supplied by the sample provider, not from assay-based typing. The repertoires were made available in a free public database intended to serve as a resource for research on the immune response to SARS-CoV-2. Deeply sampled blood TCRbeta repertoires from subjects exposed to, actively infected with, or recovered from COVID-19 were included in the dataset.

Deletion took 6 bases off V and 2 bases off J, with a span of 15 bases between the germline ends. CDR1 SGHRS and CDR2 YFSETQ were looked up in the germline V gene. The CDR3 spans 14 residues, from the cysteine through the phenylalanine. Only the CDR3 DNA stays, 42 bases, in frame from base 1. The immunoSEQ Assay, a bias-controlled multiplex PCR, was used to amplify TCRbeta CDR3 regions from genomic DNA. Concerning the study's data processing: Within the assay, amplification of reference gene primers was used to estimate how many nucleated cells each sample contained. To quantify the absolute abundance of each unique TCRbeta CDR3 rearrangement, sequence reads were collapsed and filtered. Productive Simpson clonality was computed per sample as the square root of Simpson's diversity index over productive rearrangements. In its TCRdb copy, this immuneACCESS table keeps in-frame sequences only and misses some clones. Where compared with another copy, unresolved V genes explain less than half of these, and the others have no known cause. The V and J calls and the clone size are those of that table, but D and trimming were determined from the DNA. Present in this sample are roughly 110,000 clones, approximately 84% of which were seen just once. The biggest ten clones account for roughly 4.4% of the sample.

The study at large found these results: Clinical and demographic metadata were provided uncurated, with the amount varying by source and participant.

Sample: peripheral blood. This sequence was found in a human donor in a cohort sampled during active COVID-19. The chain was built from TRBV5-1 and TRBJ2-7, and perhaps TRBD1 as D gene, on 5 matching bases. DNA sequence: TGCGCCAGCACCCCCGACAGACCTACCTACGAGCAGTACTTC. Translated, this gives CASTPDRPTYEQYF.